Each of the 32 T cell receptor beta chains below was sequenced from the same sample in a study of glioma-infiltrating T cells after dendritic cell vaccination. The table came from immunoSEQ multiplex PCR; TCRdb's copy has only in-frame clones and leaves some out. The sample lists 90,000 to 100,000 clones, around three quarters occurring once. Sequencing was performed on blood, taken before dendritic cell vaccination. Receptors originate from a human donor with glioblastoma.

V gene TRBV4-1 combines with J gene TRBJ2-7, with 10 bases lining up with TRBD2. The V gene's germline CDR1 is MGHRA and CDR2 YSYEKL. The CDR3 extends over 19 amino acids. Germline trimming cut 1 base from V and 5 bases from J; bases unmatched to any gene: 17. The CDR3 nucleotides are TGCGCCAGCAGCCAAGGCTCCATCTACAATAGCGGGGGGTTGAACGAGCAGTACTTC. This encodes CASSQGSIYNSGGLNEQYF.

The chain employs TRBV18 and TRBJ2-7; D is ambiguous. Germline values: CDR1 KGHSH, CDR2 LQKENI. CDR3 size: 17 residues. The V gene lost 0 bases and the J gene lost 6 bases, with 21 bases spanning the gap. This CDR3 reads CASSPPGREVSSSEQYF. The CDR3 DNA follows: TGTGCCAGCTCACCACCCGGTCGTGAGGTGAGCTCTTCCGAGCAGTACTTC.

The rearrangement links TRBV21-1 to TRBJ1-5. TRBV21-1 is flagged as a pseudogene. There are 13 residues in the CDR3. The CDR3 spells CASRPRVDQPQHF. The CDR3 nucleotides are TGTGCCAGCAGGCCGAGGGTCGATCAGCCCCAGCATTTT.

This chain links TRBV5-1 with TRBJ2-7; 9 nucleotides line up with TRBD1. The CDR3 has 16 amino acids. The germline CDR1 and CDR2 sequences are SGHRS and YFSETQ. V lost 4 bases to trimming and J lost 4 bases; unmatched junction nucleotides: 12. Here the CDR3 DNA reads TGCGCCAGCAGCAGACCGAAAACAGGGGGCACGTACGAGCAGTACTTC. This sequence encodes CASSRPKTGGTYEQYF. Together with reference TRBV5-1 and TRBJ2-7, the CDR3 gives the full variable domain: KAGVTQTPRYLIKTRGQQVTLSCSPISGHRSVSWYQQTPGQGLQFLFEYFSETQRNKGNFPGRFSGRQFSNSRSEMNVSTLELGDSALYLCASSRPKTGGTYEQYFGPGTRLTVT.

The chain employs TRBV6-1 and TRBJ2-1; 10 bases line up with TRBD1. This CDR3 has 16 residues. V was clipped by 4 bases and J by 6 bases; unmatched bases: 9. Germline values: CDR1 MNHNS, CDR2 SASEGT. CDR3 sequence: CASSGGTGDSGNEQFF. CDR3 sequence (DNA): TGTGCCAGCAGTGGGGGGACAGGGGATTCGGGCAATGAGCAGTTCTTC.

The sample holds a few counts of this clone. This chain links TRBV15 with TRBJ1-2; a weak D match, TRBD1 (5 bases). CDR3 length: 16 residues. Trimming shortened V by 0 bases and J by 3 bases, and 14 bases separated the two germline ends. CDR1 is LNHNV, CDR2 YYDKDF, per germline (reference sequence). The CDR3 sequence: CATSRDRQIQDYGYTF. The CDR3 DNA is TGTGCCACCAGCAGAGATCGACAGATTCAGGACTATGGCTACACCTTC. Looking up the rest from reference TRBV15 and TRBJ1-2 gives the full variable domain: DAMVIQNPRYQVTQFGKPVTLSCSQTLNHNVMYWYQQKSSQAPKLLFHYYDKDFNNEADTPDNFQSRRPNTSFCFLDIRSPGLGDTAMYLCATSRDRQIQDYGYTFGSGTRLTVV.

Note on this clone: Since the CDR3 does not end with the conserved phenylalanine or tryptophan, this likely comes from a read error. It is unclear where the CDR3 begins or ends on the DNA, so no DNA is shown, and the CDR3 is as TCRdb lists it. The chain joins TRBV27 to TRBJ1-5; the table's D call TRBD1 went unverified against the DNA. The CDR3 is 12 residues long, ends included. Germline CDR1 and CDR2: MNHEY and SMNVEV (reference sequence). The CDR3 is CASSSTGLGRFR.

In its sample, this clone was seen a few times. This chain joins TRBV5-6 and TRBJ2-5; 9 bases agree with TRBD1. This CDR3 region has 15 residues. The germline CDR1 and CDR2 sequences are SGHDT and YYEEEE. Trimming took 4 bases from V and 4 from J; bases not matched to a gene: 8. The CDR3: CASSLPTGGTETQYF. CDR3 in DNA: TGTGCCAGCAGCCTACCCACAGGGGGCACAGAGACCCAGTACTTC.

The genes are TRBV5-1 and TRBJ1-3; no definite D call. In germline, CDR1 is SGHRS, CDR2 YFSETQ. The germline V and J ends were trimmed by 5 bases and 0 bases, with 12 bases remaining between them. This CDR3 region has 15 residues. As DNA, the CDR3 is TGCGCCAGCAGGTCACACCTCGACTCTGGAAACACCATATATTTT. It translates to CASRSHLDSGNTIYF. The variable domain in full, completed from reference TRBV5-1 and TRBJ1-3, reads KAGVTQTPRYLIKTRGQQVTLSCSPISGHRSVSWYQQTPGQGLQFLFEYFSETQRNKGNFPGRFSGRQFSNSRSEMNVSTLELGDSALYLCASRSHLDSGNTIYFGEGSWLTVV.

This clone appeared a single time. This chain connects TRBV2 to TRBJ1-4, with 8 bases aligning to TRBD1. With 6 bases clipped from V and 7 bases from J, the junction kept 4 bases outside the gene matches. CDR3 length equals 13 residues. Germline V gene data show CDR1 as SNHLY and CDR2 as FYNNEI. CDR3 nucleotide sequence: TGTGCCAGCAGCGGACAGGGCCCTGAAAAACTGTTTTTT. Amino acids: CASSGQGPEKLFF.

The chain combines TRBV4-2 with TRBJ1-2; no clear D gene. This CDR3 region has 15 residues. CDR1 and CDR2 (germline): LGHNA, YNFKEQ. With 0 bases removed from V and 6 bases from J, the gap between germline ends came to 14 bases. The CDR3 nucleotides are TGTGCCAGCAGCCAAGACGGGGTACCACTCGATGGCTACACCTTC. Its translation is CASSQDGVPLDGYTF.

This chain connects TRBV30 to TRBJ1-5; tentatively, D is TRBD1 (6 bases). The CDR3 length is 13 residues. The germline CDR1 and CDR2 sequences are GTSNPN and SVGIG (reference sequence). Trimming removed 5 bases at V and 6 bases at J, with 14 bases between. The CDR3 loop is CAWEQGRGQPQHF. Written as DNA, the CDR3 is TGTGCCTGGGAACAGGGACGTGGTCAGCCCCAGCATTTT.

V usage is TRBV27 and J usage is TRBJ1-2, with D tentatively TRBD1 (5 bases). The CDR3 length is 14 residues. Germline V gives CDR1 MNHEY, CDR2 SMNVEV (reference sequence). Trimming stripped 2 bases from V and 3 bases from J, with 10 bases between. The CDR3 DNA sequence: TGTGCCAGCAGTTTAGGGGGGGAGGACTATGGCTACACCTTC. Translated: CASSLGGEDYGYTF.

This sequence joins TRBV4-2 and TRBJ2-5; no reliable D call. The length of the CDR3 is 12 residues. Trimming stripped 2 bases from V and 4 bases from J, with 5 bases between. The V gene's germline CDR1 is LGHNA and CDR2 YNFKEQ. CDR3 in DNA: TGTGCCAGCAGCCAACCCTCAGAGACCCAGTACTTC. It yields the protein CASSQPSETQYF.

The chain has TRBV19 and TRBJ1-2; 9 bases are shared with TRBD1. Germline V CDR1 and CDR2: LNHDA, SQIVND (reference sequence). This CDR3 is built from 13 residues. V was clipped by 10 bases and J by 8 bases; unmatched bases: 11. CDR3 DNA sequence: TGTGCCATTCTGACAACAGGGGGCCGCGGCTACACCTTC. This encodes CAILTTGGRGYTF.

The rearrangement links TRBV19 to TRBJ1-5; 8 bases match TRBD1. CDR3 length equals 14 residues. Unmatched junction bases numbered 5, after V lost 3 bases and J lost 7 bases. CDR1 LNHDA and CDR2 SQIVND come from the germline V gene (reference sequence). CDR3 nucleotide sequence: TGTGCCAGTAGTATTCTTACAGGGGGGCAGCCCCAGCATTTT. Translation: CASSILTGGQPQHF.

The sample holds one count of this clone. The chain carries TRBV30 and TRBJ2-5; TRBD2 is a possible D gene (6 bases). The CDR3 spans 15 residues. V lost 0 bases to trimming and J lost 4 bases, with 15 bases between them. Germline CDR1 is GTSNPN and CDR2 is SVGIG (reference sequence). Here the CDR3 reads CAWSVLWDSGETQYF. CDR3 sequence (DNA): TGTGCCTGGAGTGTACTGTGGGACTCAGGAGAGACCCAGTACTTC.

The rearrangement uses TRBV6-1 and TRBJ2-7; 10 bases line up with TRBD1. The CDR3 is 15 residues long. CDR1 and CDR2 (germline): MNHNS, SASEGT. J gave up 2 bases and V 8 bases, and 9 bases lay outside the gene matches. For the CDR3, the DNA is TGTGCCAGCCTCAAGGGGACAGGGGCCACCTACGAGCAGTACTTC. Protein sequence: CASLKGTGATYEQYF.

The chain recombines TRBV11-2 with TRBJ2-5; 12 bases map to TRBD2. The CDR3 spans 18 residues. Losses at the gene ends were 5 bases for V and 0 bases for J; bases not matched to a gene: 10. The germline gives CDR1 SGHAT, CDR2 FQNNGV. CDR3 region: CASSRRTSGRMYQETQYF. CDR3 sequence (DNA): TGTGCCAGCAGCCGCCGAACTAGCGGGAGGATGTACCAAGAGACCCAGTACTTC.

This clone has more than one count but fewer than ten. This rearrangement joins TRBV19 to TRBJ1-2; 7 bases are shared with TRBD1. The germline gives CDR1 LNHDA, CDR2 SQIVND (reference sequence). The V and J ends lost 9 bases and 8 bases, in that order; junction bases with no gene match: 9. The CDR3 has 12 amino acids. The CDR3 bases are TGTGCCAGCTCAATCCAGGGGGGCGGCTACACCTTC. Amino acid sequence: CASSIQGGGYTF.

The chain employs TRBV7-9 and TRBJ1-2; D possibly corresponds to TRBD1 (6 bases). CDR3 length: 15 amino acids. V lost 1 base, J lost 6 bases, and 15 bases lay in between. Germline V CDR1 and CDR2: SEHNR, FQNEAQ (reference sequence). This chain's CDR3 is CASSLDSQGTNGYTF. CDR3 DNA sequence: TGTGCCAGCAGCTTAGATTCCCAGGGGACCAATGGCTACACCTTC.

The V call is TRBV6-5, the J call TRBJ1-2; 9 bases line up with TRBD1. The CDR3 has 16 amino acids. J was trimmed by 6 bases and V by 0 bases; bases with no gene match: 8. Per germline, CDR1 MNHEY and CDR2 SVGAGI. The CDR3 DNA follows: TGTGCCAGCAGTTACTCATCTCCCGGGACAGGGCATGGCTACACCTTC. It is translated as CASSYSSPGTGHGYTF.

This clone was found once. The rearrangement links TRBV28 to TRBJ2-7; D gene unclear. Trimming pared 3 bases from V and 2 bases from J, leaving 14 bases between. Germline CDR1 MDHEN, CDR2 SYDVKM. The CDR3 has 15 amino acids. CDR3 sequence (DNA): TGTGCCAGCAGTTTCGTCCAGGTGCTCCCCTACGAGCAGTACTTC. It yields the protein CASSFVQVLPYEQYF.

The V and J genes are TRBV7-9 and TRBJ2-7; a weak D match, TRBD2 (6 bases). The germline V gene encodes CDR1 SEHNR and CDR2 FQNEAQ (reference sequence). Trimming stripped 2 bases from V and 2 bases from J, with 13 bases between. This CDR3 region has 15 residues. The CDR3 region has the DNA TGTGCCAGCAGCTTATATTGGGAGGAGGCCTACGAGCAGTACTTC. Translated: CASSLYWEEAYEQYF.

This chain uses TRBV5-1 with TRBJ1-2; 7 bases line up with TRBD1. The V gene's germline CDR1 is SGHRS and CDR2 YFSETQ. With 0 bases clipped from V and 6 bases from J, the junction kept 8 bases outside the gene matches. The CDR3 totals 15 residues. CDR3: CASSLEPGGIDGYTF. CDR3 DNA: TGCGCCAGCAGCTTGGAGCCAGGGGGAATCGATGGCTACACCTTC.

The V call is TRBV29-1, the J call TRBJ1-1; D ambiguous. CDR1 and CDR2 (germline): SQVTM, ANQGSEA. Trimming took off 2 bases at V and 8 bases at J, with 12 bases between the two ends. This CDR3 region has 12 residues. This CDR3 reads CSVEPGRGEAFF. CDR3 sequence (DNA): TGCAGCGTTGAACCCGGGCGGGGAGAAGCTTTCTTT.

The chain combines TRBV5-1 with TRBJ2-7; D possibly corresponds to TRBD1 (5 bases). V dropped 0 bases and J dropped 5 bases, with 9 bases sitting between them. The CDR3 totals 13 residues. The germline CDR1 and CDR2 sequences are SGHRS and YFSETQ. CDR3 protein: CASSLGGRDEQYF. The CDR3 bases are TGCGCCAGCAGCTTGGGAGGCAGGGACGAGCAGTACTTC.

This clone occurred once. This chain joins TRBV5-1 and TRBJ1-3; tentatively, D is TRBD1 (6 bases). V lost 3 bases to trimming and J lost 6 bases, with 13 bases between them. In germline, CDR1 is SGHRS, CDR2 YFSETQ. The CDR3 length is 14 residues. This chain's CDR3 is CASSWQTGTNTIYF. The CDR3 DNA is TGCGCCAGCAGCTGGCAGACAGGAACAAACACCATATATTTT. The whole variable domain, filled in from reference TRBV5-1 and TRBJ1-3, reads KAGVTQTPRYLIKTRGQQVTLSCSPISGHRSVSWYQQTPGQGLQFLFEYFSETQRNKGNFPGRFSGRQFSNSRSEMNVSTLELGDSALYLCASSWQTGTNTIYFGEGSWLTVV.

A few counts support this clone. The junction and the germline gene differ at one end; a read error may be behind it. The chain uses TRBV6-5 and TRBJ2-7, with 8 bases aligning to TRBD2. Germline V gene sequence: CDR1 MNHEY, CDR2 SVGAGI. This CDR3 spans 15 amino acids. The CDR3 nucleotides are TGTGCCAGCTGTTACGGCGCGGGACTAGGAAGCGAGCAGTACTTC. This codes for CASCYGAGLGSEQYF.

The genes are TRBV7-9 and TRBJ1-5, with D uncertain. The CDR3 loop spans 14 amino acids. Germline V gives CDR1 SEHNR, CDR2 FQNEAQ (reference sequence). The V end lost 1 base, the J end lost 4 bases, and 8 bases lay between the germline ends. The CDR3 DNA follows: TGTGCCAGCAGCTTAGAGCACTATAATCAGCCCCAGCATTTT. Amino acids: CASSLEHYNQPQHF. Drawing the rest from reference TRBV7-9 and TRBJ1-5, the complete variable domain is DTGVSQNPRHKITKRGQNVTFRCDPISEHNRLYWYRQTLGQGPEFLTYFQNEAQLEKSRLLSDRFSAERPKGSFSTLEIQRTEQGDSAMYLCASSLEHYNQPQHFGDGTRLSIL.

The chain carries TRBV30 and TRBJ1-4; weak D call: TRBD1 (6 bases). The V end lost 3 bases, the J end lost 5 bases, and 22 bases lay between the germline ends. The CDR3 covers 17 residues. Germline assignment: CDR1 GTSNPN and CDR2 SVGIG (reference sequence). Here the CDR3 DNA reads TGTGCCTGGAGCAAGCAACAGGGTCTCCTAGAAAATGAAAAACTGTTTTTT. Translation: CAWSKQQGLLENEKLFF.

This clone was recorded a few times. V gene TRBV7-3 combines with J gene TRBJ1-6, with D perhaps matching TRBD1 (5 bases). This CDR3 comprises 14 residues. Germline V gives CDR1 SGHTA, CDR2 FQGTGA. The ends were cut back, 1 base at V and 14 bases at J, with 15 bases in the middle. This CDR3 reads CASSLRGERSTLHF. DNA for the CDR3: TGTGCCAGCAGCTTAAGGGGCGAGAGATCCACCCTCCACTTT.